This T cell receptor beta chain was recovered during a study of CD8 T cells in Susac syndrome. The RNA input was 0.5 to 1 ug, and it was reverse transcribed with random hexamers. An immunoSEQ multiplex PCR generated amplified TCR beta CDR3 products spanning 54 Vbeta and 13 Jbeta. TCRdb passed the immunoSEQ multiplex PCR reads through MiXCR, listing each CDR3 protein once. Of about 300,000 distinct CDR3 sequences listed, roughly 85% are singletons. Points on this clonotype: The junction does not match germline at one end; this may be a read error.

CDR3 length: 15 residues. Germline CDR1 is SGHAT and CDR2 is FQNNGV. The sequencing input was CD8+ T cells from PBMCs. This receptor was obtained from a human donor with multiple sclerosis. This chain links TRBV11-2 with TRBJ2-7, with D hard to call. The CDR3 is CASSVDSQIGYEQYF. DNA for the CDR3: TGTGCCAGCAGCGTAGACTCCCAAATCGGTTACGAGCAGTACTTC.